The next 7 T cell receptor beta chains were all read from a single sample in a study of stem cell transplantation in POMP-related autoinflammatory disease. The repertoire was sequenced with immunoSEQ multiplex PCR; TCRdb's copy has only in-frame clones and lacks some. Counted here are more than 20,000 clones, approximately 78% occurring once; the ten biggest clones make up over 2.5%. The starting material was CD4+ T cells from PBMCs, obtained before stem cell transplantation. The receptor source for this set is a human donor with POMP-related autoinflammation and immune dysregulation (PRAID).

The J gene is TRBJ2-7, the V gene TRBV9; 8 bases align to TRBD1. The CDR3 loop spans 17 amino acids. Germline CDR1 SGDLS, CDR2 YYNGEE. Trimming removed 0 bases from V and 3 bases from J; junction bases left unmatched: 11. The CDR3 here is CASSVAPVAGGFYEQYF. The CDR3 region has the DNA TGTGCCAGCAGCGTAGCTCCTGTGGCAGGGGGCTTCTACGAGCAGTACTTC.

The genes are TRBV9 and TRBJ1-5; D not certain. With 0 bases removed from V and 3 bases from J, the gap between germline ends came to 7 bases. Germline CDR1 is SGDLS and CDR2 is YYNGEE. The CDR3 has 14 residues. The CDR3: CASSVEGYNQPQHF. As DNA, the CDR3 is TGTGCCAGCAGCGTAGAAGGATACAATCAGCCCCAGCATTTT.

This chain joins TRBV7-9 and TRBJ1-2; D is uncertain. The germline CDR1 and CDR2 sequences are SEHNR and FQNEAQ (reference sequence). The CDR3 is 13 amino acids. Trimming removed 1 base from V and 7 bases from J, with 10 bases in between. The CDR3 coding sequence is TGTGCCAGCAGCTTAGTCCCCATCAGTGGCTACACCTTC. It translates to CASSLVPISGYTF.

The chain carries TRBV2 and TRBJ2-6, with 12 bases lining up with TRBD1. CDR1 SNHLY and CDR2 FYNNEI come from the germline V gene. This CDR3 spans 17 amino acids. Germline trimming cut 5 bases from V and 2 bases from J; bases unmatched to any gene: 4. The CDR3 DNA sequence: TGTGCCAGCAGTAGGGACAGGGGGCTTGCTGGGGCCAACGTCCTGACTTTC. Protein product: CASSRDRGLAGANVLTF.

The rearrangement joins TRBV19 to TRBJ1-1, with TRBD1 as a possible D gene (5 bases). Germline values: CDR1 LNHDA, CDR2 SQIVND (reference sequence). The CDR3 has 17 residues. Trimming stripped 6 bases from V and 3 bases from J, with 23 bases between. The CDR3 DNA follows: TGTGCCAGTAGCCCTGGCTGGGGCCAGGCCAGGGACACTGAAGCTTTCTTT. Encoded protein: CASSPGWGQARDTEAFF.

This rearrangement joins TRBV7-2 to TRBJ2-7; 7 bases fit TRBD2. V dropped 1 base and J dropped 2; count of bases not matched to a gene: 14. The CDR3 covers 18 residues. From germline, CDR1 is SGHTA and CDR2 FQGNSA. The CDR3 DNA is TGTGCCAGCAGCTTAGTTGGGACTAACACCAGGATCCCCTACGAGCAGTACTTC. It specifies CASSLVGTNTRIPYEQYF.

This clone was recorded only once. This chain links TRBV15 with TRBJ1-1; no firm D call. The CDR3 sequence is 14 residues long. Germline V gene sequence: CDR1 LNHNV, CDR2 YYDKDF (reference sequence). V was clipped by 0 bases and J by 5 bases, with 10 bases between them. The CDR3 DNA follows: TGTGCCACCAGCAGAGAACCGGGGTGGACTGAAGCTTTCTTT. Protein: CATSREPGWTEAFF.